Listed below are T cell receptor beta chains from one sample, sequenced in a study of spatial heterogeneity in lung cancer. One entry per CDR3 protein, called by TCRdb with MiXCR from the 5' RACE reads. Here the sample spans about 30,000 distinct CDR3 sequences, more than 5.5% being singletons. Here the sequenced sample was lung tumor tissue, taken at surgery. The receptors were gathered from a male donor with early-stage non-small cell lung cancer. Both conserved end residues are trimmed from each CDR3. Some rows have no size entry. The others give once, few or many, or a class for an expanded clone.

>TRBJ2-1|few|TRBV28
ASSFGVGRSSYNEQF
>TRBJ2-5|.|TRBV7-7
ASSGGQQETQY
>TRBJ2-2|.|TRBV6-2/TRBV6-3
ASSPPRQVQGELF
>TRBJ2-7|few|TRBV28
ATSDLPSSYEQY
>TRBJ1-1|few|TRBV6-2/TRBV6-3
ASRDMWTEAF
>TRBJ1-2|many|TRBV15
ATSRAFPRGESGYT
>TRBJ1-6|.|TRBV6-2/TRBV6-3
ASSQGLVSLH
>TRBJ2-1|few|TRBV12-3/TRBV12-4
ASSWGGARDEQF
>TRBJ2-7|many|TRBV5-1
ASSLAEAAGAYEQY
>TRBJ1-1|medium-sized|TRBV20-1
SASAPKDFDTEAF
>TRBJ1-2|many|TRBV29-1
SVGGQQGEYGYT
>TRBJ2-3|few|TRBV6-5
ASTVQGADTQY
>TRBJ2-7|few|TRBV20-1
SANPGQAIYEQY
>TRBJ2-6|.|TRBV15
ATSRGDRSGANVLT
>TRBJ2-3|few|TRBV5-5
ASSLGGAGDTQY
>TRBJ2-5|many|TRBV4-2
ASSQGQGGQETQY
>TRBJ2-5|many|TRBV4-3
ASSQDSQETQY
>TRBJ1-3|few|TRBV28
ASSGYRGPGGNTIY
>TRBJ2-3|many|TRBV10-1
ASSADSTDTQY
>TRBJ1-1|few|TRBV6-2/TRBV6-3
ASLDRVNTEAF
>TRBJ2-2|medium-sized|TRBV5-1
ASSGQNTGELF
>TRBJ1-1|few|TRBV7-9
ASSLAPQGPLNTEAF
>TRBJ2-1|many|TRBV28
ASSPAPSYNEQF
>TRBJ1-1|many|TRBV10-3
AISKEGMNTEAF
>TRBJ2-5|many|TRBV20-1
SAREKRAQY
>TRBJ1-6|many|TRBV28
ASSLAIHNSPLH
>TRBJ2-1|many|TRBV11-2
ASSLHLGEQF
>TRBJ2-1|.|TRBV7-2
ASSLTGGHNEQF
>TRBJ2-1|many|TRBV20-1
SARDPSGPQLGF
>TRBJ2-1|.|TRBV11-2
ASSLVGSHSYNEQF
>TRBJ2-1|few|TRBV11-2
ASSFANEQF
>TRBJ2-7|many|TRBV7-9
ASRRGLAGDEQY
>TRBJ2-5|few|TRBV7-2
ASRLALAPQETQY
>TRBJ1-2|many|TRBV5-1
ASSLWPGDTYYGYT
>TRBJ1-1|medium-sized|TRBV28
ASSPQNRGGAF
>TRBJ2-1|.|TRBV27
ASSSPGLAGVYYNEQF
>TRBJ2-1|few|TRBV9
ASSVGLGTDLYNEQF
>TRBJ1-1|few|TRBV5-1
ASSFSSVNTEAF
>TRBJ2-7|many|TRBV5-4
ASSRDRGSYEQY
>TRBJ2-1|many|TRBV7-2
ASSLESSYNEQF
>TRBJ2-3|many|TRBV9
ASSVGGRGTDTQY
>TRBJ2-3|many|TRBV6-2/TRBV6-3
ASSYLQGQGVITDTQY